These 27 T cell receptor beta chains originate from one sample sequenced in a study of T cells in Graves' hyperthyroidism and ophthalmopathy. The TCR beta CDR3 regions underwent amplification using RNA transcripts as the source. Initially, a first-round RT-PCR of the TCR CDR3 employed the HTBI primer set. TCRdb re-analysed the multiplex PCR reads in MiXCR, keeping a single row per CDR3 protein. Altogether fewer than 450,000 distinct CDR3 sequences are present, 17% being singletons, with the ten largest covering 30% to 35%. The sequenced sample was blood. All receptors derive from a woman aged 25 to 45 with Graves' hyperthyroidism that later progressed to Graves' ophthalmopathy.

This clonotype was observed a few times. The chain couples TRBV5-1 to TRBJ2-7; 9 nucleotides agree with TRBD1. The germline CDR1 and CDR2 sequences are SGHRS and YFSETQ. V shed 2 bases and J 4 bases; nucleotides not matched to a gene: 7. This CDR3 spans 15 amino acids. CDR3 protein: CASSFITGGWYEQYF. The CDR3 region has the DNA TGCGCCAGCAGCTTCATAACAGGGGGCTGGTACGAGCAGTACTTC.

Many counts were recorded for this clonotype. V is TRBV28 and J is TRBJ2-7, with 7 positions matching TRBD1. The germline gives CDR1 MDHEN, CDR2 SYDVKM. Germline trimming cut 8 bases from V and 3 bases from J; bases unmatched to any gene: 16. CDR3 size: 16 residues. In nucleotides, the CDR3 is TGTGCCAGCCTACCATGGGACAGTTTGACTGACTACGAGCAGTACTTC. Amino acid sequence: CASLPWDSLTDYEQYF. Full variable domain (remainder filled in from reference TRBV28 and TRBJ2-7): DVKVTQSSRYLVKRTGEKVFLECVQDMDHENMFWYRQDPGLGLRLIYFSYDVKMKEKGDIPEGYSVSREKKERFSLILESASTNQTSMYLCASLPWDSLTDYEQYFGPGTRLTVT.

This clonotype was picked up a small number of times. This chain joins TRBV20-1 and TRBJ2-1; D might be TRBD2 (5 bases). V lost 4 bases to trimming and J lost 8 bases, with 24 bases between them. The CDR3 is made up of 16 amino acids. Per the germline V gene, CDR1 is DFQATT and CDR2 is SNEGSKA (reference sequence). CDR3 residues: CSAIRLTTRGSDEQFF. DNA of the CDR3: TGCAGTGCTATTCGCCTAACCACCCGGGGATCGGATGAGCAGTTCTTC.

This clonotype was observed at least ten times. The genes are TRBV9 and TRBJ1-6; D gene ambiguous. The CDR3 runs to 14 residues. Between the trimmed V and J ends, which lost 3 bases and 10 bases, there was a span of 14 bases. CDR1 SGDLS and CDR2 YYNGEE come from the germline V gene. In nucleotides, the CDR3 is TGTGCCAGCAGCGCCCACCAAGGATGGTCACCCCTCCACTTT. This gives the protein CASSAHQGWSPLHF. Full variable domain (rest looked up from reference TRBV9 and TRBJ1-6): DSGVTQTPKHLITATGQRVTLRCSPRSGDLSVYWYQQSLDQGLQFLIQYYNGEERAKGNILERFSAQQFPDLHSELNLSSLELGDSALYFCASSAHQGWSPLHFGNGTRLTVT.

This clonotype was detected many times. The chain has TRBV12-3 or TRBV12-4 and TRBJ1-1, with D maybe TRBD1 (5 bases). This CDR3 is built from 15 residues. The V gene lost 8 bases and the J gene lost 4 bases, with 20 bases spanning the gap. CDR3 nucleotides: TGTGCCAGCGTCTACTGGGGGGGGAGTTCCACTGAAGCTTTCTTT. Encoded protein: CASVYWGGSSTEAFF.

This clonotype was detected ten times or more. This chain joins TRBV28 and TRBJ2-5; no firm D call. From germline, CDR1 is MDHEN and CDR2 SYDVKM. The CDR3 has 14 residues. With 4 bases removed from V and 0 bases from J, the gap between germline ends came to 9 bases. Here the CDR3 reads CASSWALYQETQYF. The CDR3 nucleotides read TGTGCCAGCAGTTGGGCCCTGTACCAAGAGACCCAGTACTTC.

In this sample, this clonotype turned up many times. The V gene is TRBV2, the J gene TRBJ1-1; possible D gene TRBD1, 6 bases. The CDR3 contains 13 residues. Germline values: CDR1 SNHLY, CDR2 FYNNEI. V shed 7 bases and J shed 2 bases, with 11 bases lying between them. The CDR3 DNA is TGTGCCAGCATCAGGACAGCAAACACTGAAGCTTTCTTT. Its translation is CASIRTANTEAFF.

CDR3 bases: TGCAGTGCTAGACTGGCGGGGGGTAGCGGGGAGCTGTTTTTT. Translation: CSARLAGGSGELFF. This chain joins TRBV20-1 and TRBJ2-2; 8 bases match TRBD2. Trimming cost V 2 bases and J 7 bases; bases outside gene matches: 6. This CDR3 comprises 14 residues. Germline V CDR1 and CDR2: DFQATT, SNEGSKA (reference sequence).

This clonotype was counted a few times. The CDR3 nucleotides are TGTGCCAGTAGTCCCGCCGGGACAGGGCTGAACACTGAAGCTTTCTTT. The encoded protein is CASSPAGTGLNTEAFF. The V and J genes are TRBV19 and TRBJ1-1; 9 nucleotides align to TRBD1. Per the germline V gene, CDR1 is LNHDA and CDR2 is SQIVND (reference sequence). V lost 5 bases and J lost 0; bases outside the gene matches: 7. The length of the CDR3 is 16 residues.

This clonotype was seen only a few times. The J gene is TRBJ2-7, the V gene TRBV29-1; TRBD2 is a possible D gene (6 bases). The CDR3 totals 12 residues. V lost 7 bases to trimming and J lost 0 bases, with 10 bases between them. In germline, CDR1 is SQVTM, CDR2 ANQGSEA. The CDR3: CSGGDPSYEQYF. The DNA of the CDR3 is TGCAGCGGGGGGGATCCCTCCTACGAGCAGTACTTC.

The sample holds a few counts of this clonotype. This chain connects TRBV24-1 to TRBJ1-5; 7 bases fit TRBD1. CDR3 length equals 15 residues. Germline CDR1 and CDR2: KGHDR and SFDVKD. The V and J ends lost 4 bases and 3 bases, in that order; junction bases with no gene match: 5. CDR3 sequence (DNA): TGTGCCACCAGTGAATCAGGGGGGCCCAATCAGCCCCAGCATTTT. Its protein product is CATSESGGPNQPQHF.

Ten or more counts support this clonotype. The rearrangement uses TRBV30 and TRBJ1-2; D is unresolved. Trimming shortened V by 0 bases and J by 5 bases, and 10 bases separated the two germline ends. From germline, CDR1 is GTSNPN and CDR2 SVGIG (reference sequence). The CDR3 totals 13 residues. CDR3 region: CAWSVLDTYGYTF. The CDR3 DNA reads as TGTGCCTGGAGTGTATTGGATACGTATGGCTACACCTTC.

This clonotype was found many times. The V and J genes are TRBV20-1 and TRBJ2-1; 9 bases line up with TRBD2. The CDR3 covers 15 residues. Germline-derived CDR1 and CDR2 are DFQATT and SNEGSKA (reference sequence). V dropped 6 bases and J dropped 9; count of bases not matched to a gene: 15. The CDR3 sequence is CSAPAWLAGVPEQFF. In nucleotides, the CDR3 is TGCAGTGCGCCGGCATGGTTAGCGGGAGTTCCTGAGCAGTTCTTC.

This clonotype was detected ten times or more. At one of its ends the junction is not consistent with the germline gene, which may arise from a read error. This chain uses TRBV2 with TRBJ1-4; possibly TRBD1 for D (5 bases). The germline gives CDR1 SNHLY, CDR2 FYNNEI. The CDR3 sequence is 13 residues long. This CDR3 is CAGSDQRGEKLFF. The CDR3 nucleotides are TGTGCCGGCAGTGACCAAAGGGGTGAAAAACTGTTTTTT.

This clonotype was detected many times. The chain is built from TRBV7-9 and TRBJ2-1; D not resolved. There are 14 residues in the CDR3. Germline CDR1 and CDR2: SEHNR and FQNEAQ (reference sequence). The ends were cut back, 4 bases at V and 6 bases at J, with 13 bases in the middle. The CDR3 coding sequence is TGTGCCAGCAGCTCCGGGCTAGGCCTCAATGAGCAGTTCTTC. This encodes CASSSGLGLNEQFF.

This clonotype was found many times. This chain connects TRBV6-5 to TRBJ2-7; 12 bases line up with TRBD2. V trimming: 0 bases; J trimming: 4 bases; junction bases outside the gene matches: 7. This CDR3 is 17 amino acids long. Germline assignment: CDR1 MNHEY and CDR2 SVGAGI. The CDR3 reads CASSYSELAGGGYEQYF. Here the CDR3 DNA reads TGTGCCAGCAGTTACTCGGAACTAGCGGGAGGTGGTTACGAGCAGTACTTC.

The CDR3 sequence: CASSSLFTGANVLTF. The CDR3 coding sequence is TGTGCCAGCAGCTCCCTTTTCACTGGGGCCAACGTCCTGACTTTC. This chain uses TRBV7-9 with TRBJ2-6; D unresolved. CDR1 SEHNR and CDR2 FQNEAQ come from the germline V gene (reference sequence). The CDR3 is made up of 15 amino acids. V shed 4 bases and J shed 2 bases, with 9 bases lying between them.

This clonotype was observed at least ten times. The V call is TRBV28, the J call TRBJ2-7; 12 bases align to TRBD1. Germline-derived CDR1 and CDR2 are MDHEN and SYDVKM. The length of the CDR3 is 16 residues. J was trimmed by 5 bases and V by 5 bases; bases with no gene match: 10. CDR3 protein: CASSPTPGQGAHEQYF. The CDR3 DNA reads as TGTGCCAGCAGTCCCACACCGGGACAGGGGGCCCACGAGCAGTACTTC.

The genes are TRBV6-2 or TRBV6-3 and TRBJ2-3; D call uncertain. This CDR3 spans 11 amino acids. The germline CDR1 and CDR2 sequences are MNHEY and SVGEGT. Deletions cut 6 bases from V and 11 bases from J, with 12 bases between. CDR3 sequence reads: CASSEEMGQYF. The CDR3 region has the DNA TGTGCCAGCAGCGAGGAGATGGGGCAGTATTTT.

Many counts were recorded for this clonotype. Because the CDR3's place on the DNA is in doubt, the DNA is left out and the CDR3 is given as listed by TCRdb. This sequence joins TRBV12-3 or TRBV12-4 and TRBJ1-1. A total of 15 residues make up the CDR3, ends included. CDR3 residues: CASSFLAGENTEAFF.

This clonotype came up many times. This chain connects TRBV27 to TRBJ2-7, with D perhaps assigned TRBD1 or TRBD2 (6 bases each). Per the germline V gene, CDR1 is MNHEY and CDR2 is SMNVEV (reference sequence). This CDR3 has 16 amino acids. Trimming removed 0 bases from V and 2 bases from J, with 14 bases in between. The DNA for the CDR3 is TGTGCCAGCAGTTTATCGGGGGGAGACAGGACCTACGAGCAGTACTTC. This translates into CASSLSGGDRTYEQYF.

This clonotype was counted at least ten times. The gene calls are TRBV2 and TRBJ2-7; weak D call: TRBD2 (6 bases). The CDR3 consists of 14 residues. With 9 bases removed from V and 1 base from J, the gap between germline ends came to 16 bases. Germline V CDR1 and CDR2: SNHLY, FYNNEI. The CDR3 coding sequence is TGTGCCAGAGGAGAGGACGGAGGGTCCTACGAGCAGTACTTC. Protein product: CARGEDGGSYEQYF.

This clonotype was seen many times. This CDR3 reads CASRDGQGAETEAFF. The CDR3 DNA reads as TGTGCCAGCAGAGACGGACAGGGAGCAGAAACTGAAGCTTTCTTT. The chain combines TRBV3-1 with TRBJ1-1; 8 nucleotides agree with TRBD1. Germline assignment: CDR1 LGHDT and CDR2 YNNKEL (reference sequence). V shed 6 bases, J shed 5 bases, and the junction held 11 bases outside the gene matches. This CDR3 is built from 15 residues. The variable domain in full, completed from reference TRBV3-1 and TRBJ1-1, reads DTAVSQTPKYLVTQMGNDKSIKCEQNLGHDTMYWYKQDSKKFLKIMFSYNNKELIINETVPNRFSPKSPDKAHLNLHINSLELGDSAVYFCASRDGQGAETEAFFGQGTRLTVV.

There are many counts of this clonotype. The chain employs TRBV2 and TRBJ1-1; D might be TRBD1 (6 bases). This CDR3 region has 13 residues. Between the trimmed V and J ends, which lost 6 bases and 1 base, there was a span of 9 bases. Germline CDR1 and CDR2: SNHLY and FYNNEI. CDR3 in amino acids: CASSQTGNTEAFF. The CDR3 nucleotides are TGTGCCAGCAGCCAGACAGGGAACACTGAAGCTTTCTTT.

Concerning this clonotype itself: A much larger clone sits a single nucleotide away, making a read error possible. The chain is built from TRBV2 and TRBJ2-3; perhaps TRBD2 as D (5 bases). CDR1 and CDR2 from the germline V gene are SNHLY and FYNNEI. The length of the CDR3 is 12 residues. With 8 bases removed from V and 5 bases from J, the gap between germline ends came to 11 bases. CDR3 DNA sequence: TGTGCCAGCCGGGATGAGCAAGATACGCAGTATTTT. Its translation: CASRDEQDTQYF.

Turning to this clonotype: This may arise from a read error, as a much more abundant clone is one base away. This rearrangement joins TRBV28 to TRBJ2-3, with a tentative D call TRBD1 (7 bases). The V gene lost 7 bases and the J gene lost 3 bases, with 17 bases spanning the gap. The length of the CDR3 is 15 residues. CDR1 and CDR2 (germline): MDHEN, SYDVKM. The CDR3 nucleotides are TGTGCCAGCATTCAAGGCAGGGGGGCAACAGATACGCAGTATTTT. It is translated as CASIQGRGATDTQYF. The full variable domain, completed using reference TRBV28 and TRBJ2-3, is DVKVTQSSRYLVKRTGEKVFLECVQDMDHENMFWYRQDPGLGLRLIYFSYDVKMKEKGDIPEGYSVSREKKERFSLILESASTNQTSMYLCASIQGRGATDTQYFGPGTRLTVL.

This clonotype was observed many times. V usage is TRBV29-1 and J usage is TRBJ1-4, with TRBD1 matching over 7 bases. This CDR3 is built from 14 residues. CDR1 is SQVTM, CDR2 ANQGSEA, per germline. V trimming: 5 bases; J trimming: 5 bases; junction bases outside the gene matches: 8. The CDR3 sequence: CSVQQGLRNEKLFF. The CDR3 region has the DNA TGCAGCGTTCAACAGGGGTTAAGGAATGAAAAACTGTTTTTT.